This entry lists 7 T cell receptor beta chains sequenced from one sample in a study of vaccination and CD4 T cells after COVID-19. TCRdb used MiXCR to reprocess the PCR reads, holding one entry per CDR3 protein. The sample carries about 18,000 distinct CDR3 sequences, about 60% recorded once. This specimen was CD4+ T cells from blood, taken after SARS-CoV-2 vaccination. Receptors originate from a human donor who had recovered from COVID-19.

This chain links TRBV2 with TRBJ1-1; TRBD1 matches 8 bases. This CDR3 region has 13 residues. V shed 8 bases, J shed 3 bases, and the junction held 5 bases outside the gene matches. Germline CDR1 and CDR2: SNHLY and FYNNEI. The CDR3 sequence is CASFMDRDTEAFF. As DNA, the CDR3 is TGTGCCAGCTTCATGGACAGGGACACTGAAGCTTTCTTT. Together with reference TRBV2 and TRBJ1-1, the CDR3 gives the full variable domain: EPEVTQTPSHQVTQMGQEVILRCVPISNHLYFYWYRQILGQKVEFLVSFYNNEISEKSEIFDDQFSVERPDGSNFTLKIRSTKLEDSAMYFCASFMDRDTEAFFGQGTRLTVV.

This chain connects TRBV2 to TRBJ1-4; TRBD1 matches 7 bases. From germline, CDR1 is SNHLY and CDR2 FYNNEI. There are 15 residues in the CDR3. The trim removed 2 bases at V and 8 bases at J, leaving 8 bases unmatched. This CDR3 reads CASSELTGKSEKLFF. CDR3 DNA sequence: TGTGCCAGCAGTGAACTGACAGGGAAAAGCGAAAAACTGTTTTTT. The full variable domain, rest sourced from reference TRBV2 and TRBJ1-4, is EPEVTQTPSHQVTQMGQEVILRCVPISNHLYFYWYRQILGQKVEFLVSFYNNEISEKSEIFDDQFSVERPDGSNFTLKIRSTKLEDSAMYFCASSELTGKSEKLFFGSGTQLSVL.

The sample holds a few counts of this clonotype. The chain carries TRBV5-1 and TRBJ2-5; the match to TRBD2 covers 15 bases. The CDR3 contains 16 residues. Germline V gene lookup returns CDR1 SGHRS and CDR2 YFSETQ. V shed 3 bases, J shed 6 bases, and the junction held 6 bases outside the gene matches. The CDR3 bases are TGCGCCAGCAGCTGGACTAGCGGGAGGGTCGTGAAGACCCAGTACTTC. The encoded protein is CASSWTSGRVVKTQYF.

The V and J genes are TRBV28 and TRBJ1-6; no definite D call. V was trimmed by 8 bases and J by 11 bases, leaving 25 bases between them. The CDR3 consists of 16 residues. From germline, CDR1 is MDHEN and CDR2 SYDVKM. CDR3 bases: TGTGCCAGCGAGAGGGCGGGCCTCGGGGTTAGTGCACCCCTCCACTTT. Encoded protein: CASERAGLGVSAPLHF.

This clonotype was counted between two and nine times. The gene calls are TRBV28 and TRBJ1-2, with TRBD1 matching over 8 bases. The CDR3 is made up of 14 amino acids. The V segment lost 8 bases and the J segment 4 bases; nucleotides outside the gene matches: 9. The germline V gene has CDR1 MDHEN and CDR2 SYDVKM. The DNA of the CDR3 is TGTGCCAGCGCAATTTCACAGGGGGTCTATGGCTACACCTTC. Its translation is CASAISQGVYGYTF.

V usage is TRBV6-1 and J usage is TRBJ1-5; D ambiguous. The CDR3 loop spans 15 amino acids. The V end was cut by 10 bases, the J end by 5 bases, with 21 bases between. Germline CDR1 and CDR2: MNHNS and SASEGT. The CDR3: CATNPPGSRYQPQHF. In DNA, the CDR3 is TGTGCCACTAACCCTCCTGGGTCGAGATATCAGCCCCAGCATTTT.

The table lists this clonotype with a count of one. This sequence joins TRBV12-3 or TRBV12-4 and TRBJ2-7, with 13 bases matching TRBD2. J was trimmed by 4 bases and V by 8 bases; bases with no gene match: 5. CDR3 size: 14 residues. CDR3 sequence: CASRSTSGGYEQYF. CDR3 nucleotides: TGTGCCAGCCGATCGACTAGCGGGGGGTACGAGCAGTACTTC.